A selection of T cell receptor beta chains follows, all from one sample in a study of cytotoxic CD8 clonotypes in ibrutinib-treated CLL. Assay: immunoSEQ multiplex PCR; the TCRdb copy retains only in-frame clones and omits some. The sample has tens of thousands of clones; approximately 74% are singletons. The sample consisted of PBMCs, taken before ibrutinib treatment. All receptors derive from a human donor with chronic lymphocytic leukemia. CDR3s include the opening cysteine and the closing phenylalanine or tryptophan. The D gene is left open where the match is weak. Not all rows give a size; the values are once, few, many and, for expanded clones, a class.

V	size	D	J	length	CDR3	DNA
TRBV2	few	.	TRBJ1-2	11	CASREVDGYTF	TGTGCCAGCAGGGAGGTTGACGGCTACACCTTC
TRBV5-5	.	TRBD1	TRBJ2-7	15	CASSTEGQVAYEQYF	TGTGCCAGCAGTACCGAGGGACAGGTGGCCTACGAGCAGTACTTC
TRBV7-8	.	.	TRBJ2-2	17	CASSSPNKVENTGELFF	TGTGCCAGCAGCTCGCCAAATAAAGTGGAGAACACCGGGGAGCTGTTTTTT
TRBV5-1	.	TRBD1	TRBJ1-4	15	CASSWTGRHNEKLFF	TGCGCCAGCAGCTGGACAGGCAGGCATAATGAAAAACTGTTTTTT
TRBV28	.	.	TRBJ2-3	11	CASSFGVTQYF	TGTGCCAGCAGTTTCGGGGTTACGCAGTATTTT
TRBV10-3	.	TRBD2	TRBJ2-3	14	CAISESLTSGEGYF	TGTGCCATCAGTGAGTCGCTGACTAGCGGTGAGGGGTATTTT
TRBV7-9	.	TRBD1	TRBJ1-2	14	CASSLGRTGYGYTF	TGTGCCAGCAGCTTAGGCCGGACAGGGTACGGCTACACCTTC
TRBV29-1	.	.	TRBJ2-7	12	CSVSPSEYEQYF	TGCAGCGTGAGCCCCTCCGAATACGAGCAGTACTTC
TRBV4-2	few	.	TRBJ2-7	16	CASSQDRARDGYEQYF	TGTGCCAGCAGCCAGGACCGGGCCAGGGACGGATACGAGCAGTACTTC
TRBV11-3	.	TRBD2	TRBJ2-1	15	CASSLGLAGGTEQFF	TGTGCCAGCAGCTTGGGCCTAGCGGGAGGCACTGAGCAGTTCTTC
TRBV18	.	TRBD1	TRBJ2-5	17	CASSRRIKTGGRETQYF	TGTGCCAGCTCACGAAGGATCAAGACAGGGGGCCGAGAGACCCAGTACTTC
TRBV5-4	.	TRBD1	TRBJ2-7	14	CASSEAGGWYEQYF	TGTGCCAGCAGCGAGGCAGGGGGCTGGTACGAGCAGTACTTC
TRBV7-2	.	.	TRBJ2-4	15	CASSLWGASKNIQYF	TGTGCCAGCAGCTTATGGGGGGCATCCAAAAACATTCAGTACTTC
TRBV11-2	few	TRBD2	TRBJ2-7	16	CASSLDSGRSAYEQYF	TGTGCCAGCAGCTTAGATTCCGGGAGGTCGGCCTACGAGCAGTACTTC
TRBV18	.	.	TRBJ2-2	16	CASSPGPGFRTGELFF	TGTGCCAGCTCACCAGGTCCGGGGTTCAGAACCGGGGAGCTGTTTTTT